This T cell receptor (beta chain) derives from a study of Graves' ophthalmopathy and Graves' hyperthyroidism. Notes on the study in general: Blood was where most expanded thyroid clonotypes above 0.001 frequency also turned up.

This clonotype has a count of ten or more. The antigen is not known. RNA transcripts served as template for amplifying TCR beta CDR3 sequences. Following a first-round RT-PCR that used HTBI primers, a second-round multiplex PCR was carried out. TCRdb analysed the multiplex PCR reads with MiXCR anew, one entry per CDR3 protein. Among under 400,000 distinct CDR3 sequences, 15% to 20% were seen once, and the ten largest hold roughly an eighth. Per the germline V gene, CDR1 is SGHTS and CDR2 is YDEGEE. V lost 5 bases to trimming and J lost 3 bases, with 17 bases between them. The CDR3 sequence is 15 residues long.

The sequence derives from an adult man with Graves' ophthalmopathy. The gene calls are TRBV5-8 and TRBJ2-5; D might be TRBD1 (6 bases). The specimen was peripheral blood. CDR3 region: CASSSGARMKETQYF. CDR3 DNA: TGTGCCAGCAGTTCAGGGGCCAGGATGAAAGAGACCCAGTACTTC.